A selection of T cell receptor beta chains follows, all from one sample in a study of vaccination and CD4 T cells after COVID-19. What these receptors recognize is not known. MiXCR, applied by TCRdb to the PCR reads, yields one record per CDR3 protein. The sample consists of under 25,000 distinct CDR3 sequences, around 44% of them appearing once. This specimen was CD4+ T cells from blood, cultured in vitro, taken before SARS-CoV-2 vaccination. The receptors shown here come from a human donor who had recovered from COVID-19. The CDR3 runs from the conserved cysteine through the conserved F or W. The D gene is left open where the match is weak. Rows may omit the clone size; those that give it use once, few, many or a size class.

TRBD1	few	TRBV11-3	TRBJ2-5	CASSSRDRGHETQYF	TGTGCCAGCAGCTCCCGGGACAGGGGGCATGAGACCCAGTACTTC
-	-	TRBV11-3	TRBJ2-6	CASSLVGLGANVLTF	TGTGCCAGCAGCTTGGTTGGTCTTGGGGCCAACGTCCTGACTTTC
-	-	TRBV19	TRBJ2-5	CASSIAGGTQYF	TGTGCCAGTAGTATAGCCGGTGGGACCCAGTACTTC
-	-	TRBV18	TRBJ2-5	CASSPLGGGNSQETQYF	TGTGCCAGCTCACCATTGGGTGGCGGGAACTCGCAAGAGACCCAGTACTTC
TRBD1	few	TRBV28	TRBJ1-2	CASERGLGYTF	TGTGCCAGCGAAAGGGGGCTTGGCTACACCTTC
-	-	TRBV7-2	TRBJ1-1	CASSLGRVSTEAFF	TGTGCCAGCAGCTTAGGGCGGGTTAGCACTGAAGCTTTCTTT
TRBD1	-	TRBV20-1	TRBJ1-6	CSASPGQGYSPLHF	TGCAGTGCTAGCCCGGGACAGGGTTATTCACCCCTCCACTTT
TRBD2	few	TRBV19	TRBJ2-2	CASSTGLAGAAGELFF	TGTGCCAGTAGTACGGGACTAGCGGGAGCGGCCGGGGAGCTGTTTTTT
-	few	TRBV20-1	TRBJ2-2	CSARTAGGLFTGELFF	TGCAGTGCTAGAACGGCGGGCGGGTTGTTTACCGGGGAGCTGTTTTTT
-	-	TRBV10-1	TRBJ2-7	CASSESGIRGMATYEQYF	TGCGCCAGCAGTGAGTCCGGTATAAGAGGGATGGCGACCTACGAGCAGTACTTC
-	-	TRBV5-1	TRBJ1-2	CASSLELGGPYGYTF	TGCGCCAGCAGCTTGGAGTTAGGGGGTCCCTATGGCTACACCTTC
-	few	TRBV5-4	TRBJ1-1	CASTRTDDTEAFF	TGTGCCAGCACCAGGACAGACGACACTGAAGCTTTCTTT
-	-	TRBV11-3	TRBJ2-3	CASSLERTDTQYF	TGTGCCAGCAGCTTGGAGCGCACAGATACGCAGTATTTT
-	-	TRBV11-3	TRBJ2-3	CASSPIAYTDTQYF	TGTGCCAGCAGCCCAATAGCGTACACAGATACGCAGTATTTT
-	once	TRBV19	TRBJ1-1	CASSIKETEAFF	TGTGCCAGTAGTATAAAGGAGACTGAAGCTTTCTTT
-	few	TRBV20-1	TRBJ1-1	CSARDRVKSTEAFF	TGCAGTGCTAGAGACAGGGTGAAGTCCACTGAAGCTTTCTTT
TRBD1	-	TRBV27	TRBJ1-1	CASSLGQGLNTEAFF	TGTGCCAGCAGTCTAGGACAGGGACTGAACACTGAAGCTTTCTTT
TRBD1	once	TRBV7-2	TRBJ2-7	CASSLAPGQGYEQYF	TGTGCCAGCAGCTTAGCACCGGGACAGGGCTACGAGCAGTACTTC
-	-	TRBV30	TRBJ2-7	CAWRRGQNEQYF	TGTGCCTGGAGACGGGGGCAGAACGAGCAGTACTTC
TRBD2	few	TRBV20-1	TRBJ2-5	CSATGTSGTETQYF	TGCAGTGCTACCGGGACTAGCGGGACAGAGACCCAGTACTTC
TRBD1	few	TRBV20-1	TRBJ1-6	CSAEDRSHPNSPLHF	TGCAGTGCGGAGGACAGGTCCCATCCGAATTCACCCCTCCACTTT
TRBD1	-	TRBV19	TRBJ2-7	CASSSRDSFFEQYF	TGTGCCAGTAGTAGCCGGGACAGCTTTTTCGAGCAGTACTTC
TRBD1	-	TRBV6-5	TRBJ2-5	CASSYAGGLETQYF	TGTGCCAGCAGTTACGCAGGGGGCTTGGAGACCCAGTACTTC
TRBD1	-	TRBV7-3	TRBJ1-6	CASSKQGPNSPLHF	TGTGCCAGCAGCAAACAGGGGCCTAACTCACCCCTCCACTTT
-	few	TRBV20-1	TRBJ2-4	CGLGLGKNIQYF	TGCGGTCTAGGGCTCGGCAAAAACATTCAGTACTTC
-	-	TRBV12-3/TRBV12-4	TRBJ2-3	CASSARTDTQYF	TGTGCCAGCAGCGCGAGGACAGATACGCAGTATTTT
-	-	TRBV19	TRBJ1-5	CASSSQGDQPQHF	TGTGCCAGTAGTTCACAGGGAGATCAGCCCCAGCATTTT
-	few	TRBV6-2/TRBV6-3	TRBJ1-2	CASLRTENYGYTF	TGTGCCAGCCTTCGGACGGAGAACTATGGCTACACCTTC
-	-	TRBV6-2/TRBV6-3	TRBJ1-1	CASTRGGTEAFF	TGTGCCAGCACTCGGGGGGGCACTGAAGCTTTCTTT
-	-	TRBV6-5	TRBJ2-1	CASSYGGLLVNEQFF	TGTGCCAGCAGTTACGGAGGACTCCTGGTGAATGAGCAGTTCTTC
-	-	TRBV27	TRBJ2-7	CASSPRGSGIYYEQYF	TGTGCCAGCAGTCCGAGGGGCAGCGGAATTTACTACGAGCAGTACTTC
-	-	TRBV7-9	TRBJ1-2	CASSKHAQQGLGGYTF	TGTGCCAGCAGCAAACATGCCCAACAGGGACTGGGGGGCTACACCTTC
TRBD1	-	TRBV12-3/TRBV12-4	TRBJ1-6	CASSDRVQSPLHF	TGTGCCAGCAGTGACAGGGTCCAATCACCCCTCCACTTT
-	few	TRBV7-9	TRBJ1-1	CASSTGSTMNTEAFF	TGTGCCAGCAGCACCGGGTCCACCATGAACACTGAAGCTTTCTTT
-	-	TRBV19	TRBJ1-1	CASSTWLANTEAFF	TGTGCCAGTAGTACGTGGCTGGCGAACACTGAAGCTTTCTTT
-	-	TRBV12-3/TRBV12-4	TRBJ2-3	CASFEAESTDTQYF	TGTGCCAGCTTTGAAGCGGAGAGCACAGATACGCAGTATTTT
-	few	TRBV11-3	TRBJ2-7	CASSLEPTGTPAYEQYF	TGTGCCAGCAGCTTGGAACCCACCGGGACACCAGCCTACGAGCAGTACTTC